The source of this TCR beta chain is a study of cytomegalovirus exposure and HLA in healthy donors. Whole-study findings and limits: A later analysis reported that several of the most significant clusters appeared to be linked to common viral pathogens, among them Epstein-Barr virus. CMV serostatus alone was available as immune exposure information. Most observed TCR sequences were rare, whereas some public TCRs were detected in many donors.

V shed 10 bases and J 4 bases; nucleotides not matched to a gene: 12. The V gene's germline CDR1 is MDHEN and CDR2 SYDVKM. The CDR3 contains 14 residues. The PCR ran on 60 Vbeta and 13 Jbeta primers. Clones were sequenced by immunoSEQ multiplex PCR, and TCRdb holds only the in-frame ones, with some missing. The repertoire consists of about 69,000 clones, with roughly 76% occurring once and the leading ten covering roughly 3.5%. On this clone itself: The antigen remains undetermined.

The sequence was obtained from a man aged 18 to 29 in good health and CMV-seronegative. V is TRBV28 and J is TRBJ1-2, with TRBD1 identical over 7 bases. The source material was PBMCs. CDR3 DNA sequence: TGTGCCACCCTAGACAGGGATCGGCTCTATGGCTACACCTTC. This sequence encodes CATLDRDRLYGYTF.